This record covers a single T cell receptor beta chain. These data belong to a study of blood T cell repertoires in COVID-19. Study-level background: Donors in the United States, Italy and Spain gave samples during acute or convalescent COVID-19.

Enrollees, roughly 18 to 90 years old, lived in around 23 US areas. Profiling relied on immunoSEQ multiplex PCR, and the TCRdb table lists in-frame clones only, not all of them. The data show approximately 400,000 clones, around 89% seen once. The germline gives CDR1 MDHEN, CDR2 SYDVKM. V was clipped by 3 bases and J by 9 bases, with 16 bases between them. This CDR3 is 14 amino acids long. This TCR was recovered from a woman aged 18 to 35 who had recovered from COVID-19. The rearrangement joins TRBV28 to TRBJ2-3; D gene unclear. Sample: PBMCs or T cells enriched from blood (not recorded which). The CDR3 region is CASSFRWAARTQYF. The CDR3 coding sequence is TGTGCCAGCAGTTTTCGGTGGGCAGCCCGAACGCAGTATTTT.